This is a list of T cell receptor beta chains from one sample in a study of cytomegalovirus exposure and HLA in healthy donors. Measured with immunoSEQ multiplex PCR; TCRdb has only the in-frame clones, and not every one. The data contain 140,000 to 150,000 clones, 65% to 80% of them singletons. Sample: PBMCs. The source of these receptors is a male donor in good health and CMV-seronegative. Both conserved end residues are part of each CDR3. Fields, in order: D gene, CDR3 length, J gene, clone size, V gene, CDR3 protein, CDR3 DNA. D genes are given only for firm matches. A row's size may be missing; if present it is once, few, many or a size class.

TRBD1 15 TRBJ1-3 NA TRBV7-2 CASNRQGTSGNTIYF TGTGCCAGCAACAGACAGGGAACCTCTGGAAACACCATATATTTT
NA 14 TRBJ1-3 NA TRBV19 CASRLEGAGNTIYF TGTGCCAGTCGGCTTGAGGGAGCTGGAAACACCATATATTTT
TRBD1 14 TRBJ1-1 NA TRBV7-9 CSSHPGDRNTEAFF TGTTCCAGCCATCCAGGGGACAGGAACACTGAAGCTTTCTTT
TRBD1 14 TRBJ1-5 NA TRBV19 CASSWDRWDQPQHF TGTGCCAGTAGTTGGGACAGGTGGGATCAGCCCCAGCATTTT
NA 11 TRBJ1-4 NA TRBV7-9 CASSSYEKLFF TGTGCCAGCAGCTCATATGAAAAACTGTTTTTT
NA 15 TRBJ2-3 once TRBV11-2 CASSSGGANTDTQYF TGTGCCAGCAGCTCCGGGGGAGCCAACACAGATACGCAGTATTTT
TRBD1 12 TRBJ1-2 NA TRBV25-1 CASRTGYDGYTF TGTGCCAGCAGGACAGGGTACGACGGCTACACCTTC
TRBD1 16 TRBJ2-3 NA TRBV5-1 CASSFPSGTDTDTQYF TGCGCCAGCAGCTTTCCCTCCGGGACAGACACAGATACGCAGTATTTT
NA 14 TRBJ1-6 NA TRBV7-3 CASSLTPGVSPLHF TGTGCCAGCAGCTTAACTCCAGGGGTTTCACCCCTCCACTTT
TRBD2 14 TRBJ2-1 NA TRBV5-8 CATVPGGPYNEQFF TGTGCCACTGTCCCGGGGGGGCCATACAATGAGCAGTTCTTC
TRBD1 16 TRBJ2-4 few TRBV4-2 CASSQEGQGAKNIQYF TGTGCCAGCAGCCAAGAGGGACAGGGGGCCAAAAACATTCAGTACTTC
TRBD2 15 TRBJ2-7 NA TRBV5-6 CASSLVGLADYEQYF TGTGCCAGCAGCTTGGTGGGACTAGCGGACTACGAGCAGTACTTC
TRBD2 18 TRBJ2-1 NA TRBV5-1 CASSLGQGGTSGYNEQFF TGCGCCAGCAGCTTGGGACAGGGGGGGACTAGCGGGTACAATGAGCAGTTCTTC
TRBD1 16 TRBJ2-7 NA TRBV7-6 CASSLAGQDSSYEQYF TGTGCCAGCAGCTTAGCGGGACAGGACAGCTCCTACGAGCAGTACTTC
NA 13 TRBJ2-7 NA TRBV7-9 CASSPSGSGEQYF TGTGCCAGCAGCCCCAGCGGGTCCGGCGAGCAGTACTTC
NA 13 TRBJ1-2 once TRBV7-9 CASSLLSHYGYTF TGTGCCAGCAGCTTACTATCCCACTATGGCTACACCTTC
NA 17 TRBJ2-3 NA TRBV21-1 CASSGGGREILADTQYF TGTGCCAGCAGTGGTGGCGGGAGAGAAATTTTAGCAGATACGCAGTATTTT
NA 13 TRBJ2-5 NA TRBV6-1 CASRPSRKETQYF TGTGCCAGCAGACCCTCGCGGAAAGAGACCCAGTACTTC
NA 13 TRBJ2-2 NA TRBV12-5 CASGFINTGELFF TGTGCTAGTGGTTTTATAAACACCGGGGAGCTGTTTTTT
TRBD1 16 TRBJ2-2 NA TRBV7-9 CASSPLQGPNTGELFF TGTGCCAGCAGCCCTTTACAGGGGCCGAACACCGGGGAGCTGTTTTTT
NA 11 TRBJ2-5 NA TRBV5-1 CASSLRETQYF TGCGCCAGCAGCTTGCGGGAGACCCAGTACTTC
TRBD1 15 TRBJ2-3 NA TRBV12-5 CASGLGDRDGDTQYF TGTGCTAGTGGTTTGGGGGACAGGGACGGGGATACGCAGTATTTT
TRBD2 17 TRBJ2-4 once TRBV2 CASSEEFGGRTKNSQYF TGTGCCAGCAGTGAAGAGTTCGGCGGGAGGACCAAAAACAGTCAGTACTTC
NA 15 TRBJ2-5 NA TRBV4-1 CASSQSEGDRETQYF TGCGCCAGCAGCCAAAGTGAGGGTGATCGGGAGACCCAGTACTTC
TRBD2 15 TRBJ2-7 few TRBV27 CASSLGAGGLGEQYF TGTGCCAGCAGCCTAGGGGCGGGGGGATTAGGCGAGCAGTACTTC
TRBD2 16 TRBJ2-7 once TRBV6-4 CASRPRGLAGTYEQYF TGTGCCAGCAGACCTCGGGGACTAGCGGGGACCTACGAGCAGTACTTC
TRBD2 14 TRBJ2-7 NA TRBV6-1 CASSGTSGNYEQYF TGTGCCAGCAGTGGGACTAGCGGGAACTACGAGCAGTACTTC
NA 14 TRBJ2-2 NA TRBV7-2 CASSLVGGSGELFF TGTGCCAGCAGCTTAGTTGGGGGGTCCGGGGAGCTGTTTTTT
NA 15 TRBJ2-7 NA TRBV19 CASSPRRGVPYEQYF TGTGCCAGTAGTCCCAGGAGGGGTGTTCCCTACGAGCAGTACTTC
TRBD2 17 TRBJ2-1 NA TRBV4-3 CASSQERLAGTYNEQFF TGCGCCAGCAGCCAAGAGAGACTAGCGGGGACCTACAATGAGCAGTTCTTC
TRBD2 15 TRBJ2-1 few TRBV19 CASSMVVAGLNEQFF TGTGCCAGTAGTATGGTCGTAGCGGGACTCAATGAGCAGTTCTTC
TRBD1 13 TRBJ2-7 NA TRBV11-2 CASSSRQGLEQYF TGTGCCAGCAGCTCACGACAGGGGCTGGAGCAGTACTTC
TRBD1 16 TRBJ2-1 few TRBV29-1 CSAAGTANRLRNEQFF TGCAGCGCCGCTGGGACAGCAAATCGCCTGCGTAATGAGCAGTTCTTC
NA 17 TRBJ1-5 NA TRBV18 CASSREYQGLSNQPQHF TGTGCCAGCTCACGGGAGTACCAGGGGTTGAGCAATCAGCCCCAGCATTTT
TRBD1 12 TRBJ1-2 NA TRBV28 CATRTGNYGYTF TGTGCCACCAGGACAGGGAACTATGGCTACACCTTC
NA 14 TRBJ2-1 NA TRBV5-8 CAEKRAASYNEQFF TGTGCCGAAAAGAGGGCGGCCTCCTACAATGAGCAGTTCTTC
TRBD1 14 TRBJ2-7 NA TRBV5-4 CASRSGTGGVEQYF TGTGCCAGCAGGTCCGGGACAGGGGGCGTCGAGCAGTACTTC
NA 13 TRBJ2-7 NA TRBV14 CASSQDRRDSRYF TGTGCCAGCAGCCAAGATCGTCGAGACTCTAGGTACTTC
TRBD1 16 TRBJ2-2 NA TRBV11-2 CASSLIGTGPTGELFF TGTGCCAGCAGCTTAATCGGGACAGGGCCCACCGGGGAGCTGTTTTTT
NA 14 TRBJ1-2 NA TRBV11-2 CASSPGVRGRGYTF TGTGCCAGCAGCCCAGGCGTAAGGGGCAGAGGCTACACCTTC
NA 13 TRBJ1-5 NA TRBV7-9 CASSLFQNQPQHF TGTGCCAGCAGCTTATTTCAGAATCAGCCCCAGCATTTT
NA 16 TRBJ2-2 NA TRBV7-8 CASSLQRRGKPGELFF TGTGCCAGCAGCTTACAGAGGCGAGGGAAACCCGGGGAGCTGTTTTTT
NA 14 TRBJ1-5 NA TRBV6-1 CASVPDSNNQPQHF TGTGCCAGTGTACCTGACAGTAACAATCAGCCCCAGCATTTT
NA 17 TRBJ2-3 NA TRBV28 CASSFPRGTLTTDTQYF TGTGCCAGCAGTTTCCCCAGGGGAACGTTAACGACAGATACGCAGTATTTT
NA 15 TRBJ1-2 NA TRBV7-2 CASSLAPVRSYGYTF TGTGCCAGCAGCTTAGCCCCGGTCAGGTCGTATGGCTACACCTTC
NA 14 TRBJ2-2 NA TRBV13 CASSYRTSTGELFF TGTGCCAGCAGCTACAGGACCTCCACCGGGGAGCTGTTTTTT
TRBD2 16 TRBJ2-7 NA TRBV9 CASSVLPRGGLHEQYF TGTGCCAGCAGCGTACTTCCGCGGGGGGGCCTCCACGAGCAGTACTTC